The 21 T cell receptor beta chains below were found in one sample sequenced in a study of tumor-infiltrating lymphocytes in primary liver carcinoma. TCR beta cDNA was reverse-transcribed from roughly 520 ng of total RNA. The reaction used a constant-region primer and ProtoScript II reverse transcriptase. Three rounds of nested multiplex PCR with slightly modified ARM-PCR produced TCR beta libraries. With TRBV1-TRBV30 forward primers and a C-beta reverse primer, the first two PCR rounds were run for about 10 cycles each. TCRdb fed the multiplex PCR reads into MiXCR, producing one record per CDR3 protein. The table lists fewer than 350,000 distinct CDR3 sequences, 55% to 65% of them singletons. RNA was extracted from whole blood without cell sorting, alongside germline DNA. The sequenced material came from peripheral blood. The receptors shown here come from a middle-aged man with primary liver carcinoma and hepatitis B virus infection.

At least ten counts were recorded for this clonotype. V usage is TRBV6-5 and J usage is TRBJ2-3, with 10 bases that match TRBD2. This CDR3 has 16 amino acids. V gave up 2 bases and J gave up 1 base; unmatched junction bases: 3. Germline CDR1 is MNHEY and CDR2 is SVGAGI. CDR3 loop: CASSYGGTSGTDTQYF. Written as DNA, the CDR3 is TGTGCCAGCAGTTACGGGGGGACTAGCGGCACAGATACGCAGTATTTT.

This clonotype was picked up one time. A clone one base away is much larger, so this may be a read error. The gene calls are TRBV4-2 and TRBJ2-7, with TRBD2 identical over 10 bases. Germline V gene data show CDR1 as LGHNA and CDR2 as YNFKEQ. V dropped 1 base and J dropped 11; count of bases not matched to a gene: 11. The CDR3 runs 15 residues. The CDR3: CASSQGASGSEEKYF. In nucleotides, the CDR3 is TGTGCCAGCAGCCAAGGGGCTAGCGGGAGCGAGGAGAAGTACTTC.

A word on this clonotype: Relative to the germline gene, one junction end is altered; a read error may explain this. The chain recombines TRBV28 with TRBJ1-2; the D gene is possibly TRBD1 (6 bases). The CDR3 totals 13 residues. CDR1 is MDHEN, CDR2 SYDVKM, per germline. DNA for the CDR3: TGTGCCAGCAGTACACAGGGTAGTTATGGCTTCACCTTC. It yields the protein CASSTQGSYGFTF.

As to this clonotype: Mismatch with germline at one junction end may stem from a read error. The rearrangement joins TRBV11-1 to TRBJ1-2; 9 bases are a match to TRBD1. This CDR3 comprises 15 residues. Germline CDR1 is SGHAT and CDR2 is FQDESV (reference sequence). CDR3 loop: CASSPIQGAGYDYTF. The CDR3 DNA is TGTGCCAGTAGCCCGATACAGGGGGCTGGCTATGACTACACCTTC.

Details on this clonotype: Being one base from a much bigger clone, this may be a read error. The gene calls are TRBV5-1 and TRBJ2-6; possible D gene TRBD1, 6 bases. The germline CDR1 and CDR2 sequences are SGHRS and YFSETQ. The CDR3 length is 18 residues. Here the CDR3 DNA reads TGCACCAGCAGCTTGGGGGCCGGTATAACCTCTGGGGCCAACGTCCTGACTTTC. Protein product: CTSSLGAGITSGANVLTF.

The V call is TRBV6-2 or TRBV6-3, the J call TRBJ2-1; D possibly uses TRBD1 or TRBD2 (5 bases each). Germline CDR1 reads MNHEY; CDR2 reads SVGEGT. V shed 5 bases and J shed 10 bases, with 18 bases lying between them. This CDR3 comprises 14 residues. The CDR3 loop is CASSRDPRGSEQFF. The CDR3 region has the DNA TGTGCCAGCAGTAGGGACCCACGAGGGTCGGAGCAGTTCTTC.

V and J are TRBV1 and TRBJ2-3; whether TRBD1, the table's D call, matches the DNA was not checked. TRBV1 represents a pseudogene. This CDR3 has 16 residues. As DNA, the CDR3 is TGCACCAGCAGCCAACCCCCAAGGGGGAGAACAGATACGCAGTATTTT. This gives the protein CTSSQPPRGRTDTQYF.

The V call is TRBV29-1, the J call TRBJ1-2, with D tentatively TRBD1 (6 bases). V gave up 8 bases and J gave up 1 base, with 17 bases separating them. The germline CDR1 and CDR2 sequences are SQVTM and ANQGSEA. This CDR3 contains 14 residues. CDR3 loop: CSSSGENHNYGYTF. CDR3 bases: TGCAGCTCTTCAGGGGAAAATCATAACTATGGCTACACCTTC.

This chain uses TRBV2 with TRBJ2-1; TRBD2 agrees at 10 bases. The CDR3 consists of 14 residues. The germline V gene encodes CDR1 SNHLY and CDR2 FYNNEI. V dropped 8 bases and J dropped 6; count of bases not matched to a gene: 7. In DNA form, the CDR3 reads TGTGCCAGCGGACTAGCGGAGCTCATCAATGAGCAGTTCTTC. It yields the protein CASGLAELINEQFF. Variable domain in full (rest from reference TRBV2 and TRBJ2-1): EPEVTQTPSHQVTQMGQEVILRCVPISNHLYFYWYRQILGQKVEFLVSFYNNEISEKSEIFDDQFSVERPDGSNFTLKIRSTKLEDSAMYFCASGLAELINEQFFGPGTRLTVL.

The chain uses TRBV30 and TRBJ1-1, with 7 bases fitting TRBD1. The J segment lost 0 bases and the V segment lost 2 bases, leaving 3 bases of the junction unmatched. Per the germline V gene, CDR1 is GTSNPN and CDR2 is SVGIG (reference sequence). The CDR3 is 14 residues long. The CDR3 nucleotides read TGTGCCTGGAGTCTCGGGACAGTGAACACTGAAGCTTTCTTT. Residues: CAWSLGTVNTEAFF.

This clonotype was counted between two and nine times. A single base separates this from a much larger clone, so it may be a read error. The V and J genes are TRBV6-2 or TRBV6-3 and TRBJ2-7; D is uncertain. The CDR3 contains 15 residues. Germline V gene data show CDR1 as MNHEY and CDR2 as SVGEGT. The CDR3 DNA reads TGTGCCTGCAGTTACATATTTCGGCAGACCTACGAGCAGTACTTC. Amino acids: CACSYIFRQTYEQYF.

The gene calls are TRBV7-8 and TRBJ2-3; TRBD2 might be the D (5 bases). V was shortened by 7 bases and J by 5 bases, with 22 bases between the two germline ends. The length of the CDR3 is 16 residues. Germline V lookup: CDR1 SGHVS, CDR2 FQNEAQ. The CDR3 loop is CASTPMAGTCRDTQYF. The CDR3 nucleotides are TGTGCCAGCACCCCAATGGCGGGTACTTGCAGAGATACGCAGTATTTT.

CDR3 in amino acids: CATSDLPSTDTQYF. The CDR3 coding sequence is TGTGCCACCAGTGATTTGCCTAGCACAGATACGCAGTATTTT. This sequence joins TRBV24-1 and TRBJ2-3; D unresolved. CDR3 length: 14 residues. Germline V gene sequence: CDR1 KGHDR, CDR2 SFDVKD. V was trimmed by 0 bases and J by 0 bases, leaving 3 bases between them.

Comment on this clonotype: It may be a read error: a sequence one base away is much more abundant. The rearrangement uses TRBV4-2 and TRBJ2-1; 7 bases agree with TRBD2. V was clipped by 0 bases and J by 15 bases; unmatched bases: 17. This CDR3 comprises 16 residues. Germline V lookup: CDR1 LGHNA, CDR2 YNFKEQ. In nucleotides, the CDR3 is TGTGCCAGCAGCCAAGATCATAGAGGGAGGGCCAGGGAGTGGTTCTTC. Translation: CASSQDHRGRAREWFF.

This clonotype was observed a handful of times. Compared with germline, one end of the junction differs, possibly owing to a read error. J is TRBJ2-7 and V is TRBV7-9, with D unclear. CDR3 length equals 11 residues. Germline CDR1 and CDR2: SEHNR and FQNEAQ (reference sequence). CDR3 in DNA: TGTGCCAGCAGCTTCGGACCCGAGCAGTACTTT. Translation: CASSFGPEQYF.

This clonotype occurred a few times. CDR3 sequence reads: CASSVSRDSSGYEQYF. The CDR3 nucleotides read TGTGCCAGCAGCGTTAGCCGGGACAGCTCCGGGTACGAGCAGTACTTC. The chain uses TRBV7-9 and TRBJ2-7; 7 nucleotides match TRBD1. Germline CDR1 reads SEHNR; CDR2 reads FQNEAQ (reference sequence). This CDR3 comprises 16 residues. J lost 4 bases, V lost 5 bases, and 14 bases had no gene match.

Turning to this clonotype: This may stem from a read error, because a much larger clone lies one nucleotide away. The V gene is TRBV11-2, the J gene TRBJ2-7, with D tentatively TRBD2 (6 bases). Trimming left V 7 bases short and J 0 bases short, with 16 bases between. Germline-derived CDR1 and CDR2 are SGHAT and FQNNGV. The CDR3 totals 15 residues. In nucleotides, the CDR3 is TGTGCCAGCAACCGGGGGTCAGACACCTCCTACGAGCAGTACTTC. Protein product: CASNRGSDTSYEQYF.

The chain is built from TRBV6-2 or TRBV6-3 and TRBJ2-7; D gene ambiguous. This CDR3 contains 14 residues. The germline gives CDR1 MNHEY, CDR2 SVGEGT. The germline V and J ends were trimmed by 0 bases and 5 bases, with 11 bases remaining between them. The CDR3 loop is CASSYSGYSHEQYF. Written as DNA, the CDR3 is TGTGCCAGCAGTTACTCGGGATACTCTCACGAGCAGTACTTC.

A single count supports this clonotype. The junction departs from germline at one end; a sequencing error may be responsible. The rearrangement links TRBV6-1 to TRBJ2-1; 8 positions agree with TRBD2. There are 17 residues in the CDR3. Germline assignment: CDR1 MNHNS and CDR2 SASEGT. Here the CDR3 DNA reads TGTGCCAGCAGTGAAGCGATTCCTGGCGGGAGGCAGCTTGAGCAATTCTTC. It specifies CASSEAIPGGRQLEQFF.

Comments on this clonotype: A much larger clone differs by one base, so this may be a read error. The V call is TRBV6-2 or TRBV6-3, the J call TRBJ2-1; 12 nucleotides align to TRBD1. Trimming took 10 bases from V and 10 from J; bases not matched to a gene: 11. The CDR3 consists of 14 residues. CDR1 and CDR2 from the germline V gene are MNHEY and SVGEGT. CDR3 loop: CANCRDRGLGEQFF. The DNA for the CDR3 is TGTGCCAACTGCCGGGACAGGGGGCTCGGGGAGCAGTTCTTC.

The chain combines TRBV2 with TRBJ1-5; D is possibly TRBD1 (5 bases). The CDR3 is 15 amino acids. Germline V CDR1 and CDR2: SNHLY, FYNNEI. V lost 0 bases and J 4 bases, leaving 10 bases between the germline ends. The CDR3 sequence: CASSEALAGNQPQHF. CDR3 nucleotides: TGTGCCAGCAGTGAAGCGTTGGCAGGGAATCAGCCCCAGCATTTT.